Following are 19 T cell receptor beta chains from one sample sequenced in a study of cytomegalovirus exposure and HLA in healthy donors. This PCR relied on a set of 60 Vbeta primers and 13 Jbeta primers. Using immunoSEQ multiplex PCR, the repertoire was profiled, and TCRdb retains in-frame clones only, with some absent. Found here are under 150,000 clones, 82% of them singletons; the top ten hold more than 2.5%. Specimen: PBMCs. The receptor source for this set is a male donor in good health and CMV-seronegative.

The rearrangement uses TRBV23-1 and TRBJ2-2; no firm D call. TRBV23-1 is designated an ORF whose function remains uncertain. The CDR3 covers 12 residues. Deletions cut 0 bases from V and 6 bases from J, with 2 bases between. The CDR3 DNA is TGCGCCAGCAGTCAATCCGCCGGGGAGCTGTTTTTT. Its protein is CASSQSAGELFF.

This clone was seen more than once but under ten times. This chain uses TRBV27 with TRBJ2-3, with a weak D call TRBD1 (6 bases). Germline-derived CDR1 and CDR2 are MNHEY and SMNVEV (reference sequence). CDR3 size: 16 residues. Trimming cost V 3 bases and J 3 bases, with 16 bases left between them. This CDR3 reads CASSFGLDQGTDTQYF. Here the CDR3 DNA reads TGTGCCAGCAGTTTCGGACTCGACCAGGGGACAGATACGCAGTATTTT.

The CDR3, as DNA: TGTGCCATCAGTGAGGACAGGGAAGGCTATGGCTACACCTTC. Encoded protein: CAISEDREGYGYTF. The chain links TRBV10-3 to TRBJ1-2, with 7 bases lining up with TRBD1. Germline trimming cut 2 bases from V and 4 bases from J; bases unmatched to any gene: 4. This CDR3 comprises 14 residues. Germline V gene lookup returns CDR1 ENHRY and CDR2 SYGVKD.

The chain recombines TRBV2 with TRBJ2-3; a possible D gene is TRBD2 (6 bases). This CDR3 has 13 residues. Trimming took 11 bases from V and 0 from J, leaving 12 bases between them. Germline lookup yields CDR1 SNHLY and CDR2 FYNNEI. For the CDR3, the DNA is TGTGCCCGCCGGCGGGGAAGCACAGATACGCAGTATTTT. It is translated as CARRRGSTDTQYF.

This clone was found once. The chain carries TRBV5-1 and TRBJ1-2, with D possibly matching TRBD1 (5 bases). CDR1 and CDR2 (germline): SGHRS, YFSETQ. The CDR3 extends over 16 amino acids. V was pared by 0 bases and J by 4 bases, with 16 bases between. The CDR3 spells CASSLGGELLFYGYTF. The CDR3 nucleotides read TGCGCCAGCAGCTTGGGGGGGGAGCTCCTATTCTATGGCTACACCTTC.

The V and J genes are TRBV7-6 and TRBJ2-1, with 7 nucleotides matching TRBD2. The junction had 8 bases not matched to a gene; V was cut back by 5 bases and J by 7 bases. Per the germline V gene, CDR1 is SGHVS and CDR2 is FNYEAQ. The length of the CDR3 is 14 residues. The CDR3 sequence is CASSESAGENEQFF. The CDR3 bases are TGTGCCAGCAGCGAGTCGGCGGGAGAAAATGAGCAGTTCTTC.

V gene TRBV5-5 combines with J gene TRBJ2-2, with a tentative D call TRBD1 (5 bases). Germline values: CDR1 SGHKS, CDR2 YYEKEE (reference sequence). The ends were cut back, 2 bases at V and 6 bases at J, with 14 bases in the middle. The CDR3 runs 15 residues. The CDR3, as DNA: TGTGCCAGCAGCTTCAGGGTTCGTTATTCCGGGGAGCTGTTTTTT. It encodes CASSFRVRYSGELFF.

On this clone itself: No DNA is shown, since the ends of the CDR3 on it are uncertain; the CDR3 is the one TCRdb lists. The chain recombines TRBV21-1 with TRBJ2-5; the table's D call TRBD1 went unverified against the DNA. TRBV21-1 is a pseudogene locus. With termini counted, the CDR3 has 17 amino acids. The CDR3 spells CASSYLCGTEIQETQYF.

The chain is built from TRBV29-1 and TRBJ1-2, with 11 bases identical to TRBD1. The CDR3 totals 13 residues. The junction had 8 bases not matched to a gene; V was cut back by 6 bases and J by 8 bases. Germline CDR1 SQVTM, CDR2 ANQGSEA. CDR3 residues: CSVVPGQGEGYTF. CDR3 bases: TGCAGCGTAGTTCCGGGACAGGGGGAAGGCTACACCTTC.

The chain uses TRBV19 and TRBJ2-5; TRBD2 matches 10 bases. Germline assignment: CDR1 LNHDA and CDR2 SQIVND (reference sequence). V was clipped by 5 bases and J by 0 bases; unmatched bases: 6. The CDR3 has 16 residues. The CDR3, as DNA: TGTGCCAGTAGTCCTAGCGGGAGCTGGTACCAAGAGACCCAGTACTTC. Residues: CASSPSGSWYQETQYF.

This clone was counted a few times. V usage is TRBV27 and J usage is TRBJ1-1; no clear D. Between the trimmed V and J ends, which lost 4 bases and 5 bases, there was a span of 14 bases. The CDR3 covers 14 residues. CDR1 and CDR2 from the germline V gene are MNHEY and SMNVEV (reference sequence). CDR3 sequence reads: CASSSPSGRTEAFF. The CDR3 bases are TGTGCCAGCAGTTCGCCCTCGGGGAGGACTGAAGCTTTCTTT.

This clone was seen once. The V gene is TRBV19, the J gene TRBJ1-1; D unclear. CDR1 and CDR2 (germline): LNHDA, SQIVND (reference sequence). The CDR3 has 14 residues. The ends were cut back, 0 bases at V and 7 bases at J, with 12 bases in the middle. CDR3 nucleotide sequence: TGTGCCAGTAGTATAGATTCAGGTTTGCATGAAGCTTTCTTT. It is translated as CASSIDSGLHEAFF.

V is TRBV15 and J is TRBJ2-3, with no clear D. V shed 3 bases and J shed 4 bases, with 11 bases lying between them. CDR1 and CDR2 (germline): LNHNV, YYDKDF (reference sequence). The CDR3 spans 14 residues. In DNA, the CDR3 is TGTGCCACCAGCAGTACTCTAGACTCAGATACGCAGTATTTT. Translated: CATSSTLDSDTQYF.

This clone was seen a handful of times. The chain carries TRBV5-4 and TRBJ2-3; weak D call: TRBD2 (6 bases). In germline, CDR1 is SGHNT, CDR2 YYREEE (reference sequence). The CDR3 extends over 15 amino acids. Trimming pared 3 bases from V and 4 bases from J, leaving 15 bases between. The CDR3 here is CASSSGDSAADTQYF. The DNA for the CDR3 is TGTGCCAGCAGCTCCGGGGACTCCGCGGCAGATACGCAGTATTTT.

The CDR3 DNA is TGTGCCAGCAGCTTCTCAGGGCAAGAGACCCAGTACTTC. Residues: CASSFSGQETQYF. This sequence joins TRBV7-3 and TRBJ2-5; D is possibly TRBD1 (5 bases). CDR1 is SGHTA and CDR2 is FQGTGA in the germline V gene. This CDR3 is built from 13 residues. Deletions cut 3 bases from V and 2 bases from J, with 7 bases between.

In nucleotides, the CDR3 is TGTGCCAGCAGCCTTCACAGGGGCCCCTACGAGCAGTACTTC. This gives the protein CASSLHRGPYEQYF. V gene TRBV7-2 combines with J gene TRBJ2-5; TRBD1 aligns across 7 bases. The J call may be faulty, since TRBJ2-7 better matches the DNA end. Germline assignment: CDR1 SGHTA and CDR2 FQGNSA. The CDR3 runs 14 residues.

The genes are TRBV28 and TRBJ2-5; weak D call: TRBD1 (6 bases). The germline gives CDR1 MDHEN, CDR2 SYDVKM. This CDR3 is 19 amino acids long. Between the trimmed V and J ends, which lost 4 bases and 1 base, there was a span of 25 bases. CDR3 bases: TGTGCCAGCAGTTGGGCCCGGGACATTCCCCACGGCCTCCAAGAGACCCAGTACTTC. Amino acids: CASSWARDIPHGLQETQYF.

This clone was recorded once. The rearrangement uses TRBV19 and TRBJ2-7; D remains unclear. The germline CDR1 and CDR2 sequences are LNHDA and SQIVND (reference sequence). The germline V and J ends were trimmed by 7 bases and 5 bases, with 15 bases remaining between them. This CDR3 region has 13 residues. The CDR3 protein is CASTPSGGNEQYF. CDR3 coding DNA: TGTGCCAGTACCCCCTCGGGTGGAAACGAGCAGTACTTC.

The sample holds a few counts of this clone. This chain links TRBV4-3 with TRBJ2-1, with TRBD2 matching 8 bases. CDR1 and CDR2 (germline): LGHNA, YSLEER. J was trimmed by 7 bases and V by 2 bases; bases with no gene match: 10. This CDR3 has 16 residues. In DNA form, the CDR3 reads TGCGCCAGCAGCCAACAAGCGGGAGAAGGGCGGAATGAGCAGTTCTTC. Translation: CASSQQAGEGRNEQFF.